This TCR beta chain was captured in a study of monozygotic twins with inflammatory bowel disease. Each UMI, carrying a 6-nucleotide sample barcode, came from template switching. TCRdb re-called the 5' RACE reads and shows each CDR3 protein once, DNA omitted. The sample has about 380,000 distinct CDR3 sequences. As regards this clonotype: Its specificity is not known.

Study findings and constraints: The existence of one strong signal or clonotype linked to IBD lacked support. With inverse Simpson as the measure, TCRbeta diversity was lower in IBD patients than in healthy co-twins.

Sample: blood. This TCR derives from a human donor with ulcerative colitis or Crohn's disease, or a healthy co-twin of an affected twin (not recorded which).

This chain's CDR3 is CASSAYRTQETQYF. V and J are TRBV12-3 or TRBV12-4 and TRBJ2-5; TCRdb's D call, TRBD1, is unchecked because there is no DNA. The CDR3 runs 14 residues.